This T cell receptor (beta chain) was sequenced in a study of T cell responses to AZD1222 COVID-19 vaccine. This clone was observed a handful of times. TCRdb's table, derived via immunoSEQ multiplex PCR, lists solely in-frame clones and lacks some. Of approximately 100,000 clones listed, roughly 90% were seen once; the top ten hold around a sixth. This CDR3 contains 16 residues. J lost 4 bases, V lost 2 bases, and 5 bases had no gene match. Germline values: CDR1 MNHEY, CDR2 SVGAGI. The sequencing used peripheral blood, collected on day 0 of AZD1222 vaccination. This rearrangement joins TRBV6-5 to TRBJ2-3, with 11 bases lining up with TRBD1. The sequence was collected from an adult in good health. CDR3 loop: CASSYPPGQGADTQYF. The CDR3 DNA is TGTGCCAGCAGTTACCCCCCGGGACAGGGGGCAGATACGCAGTATTTT.